This TCR beta chain was captured by sequencing in a study of blood T cell repertoires in COVID-19. On the study more broadly: The United States, Italy and Spain were the sources of the acute and convalescent COVID-19 samples. T cells, B-cell-depleted T cells, or PBMCs provided the cDNA or gDNA that served as material.

J gave up 2 bases and V 10 bases, and 4 bases lay outside the gene matches. CDR1 and CDR2 from the germline V gene are MDHEN and SYDVKM. This CDR3 has 13 residues. In the authors' workflow: Nucleated cell number was recorded as an estimate derived from reference gene primer amplification. Some clones are missing from TCRdb's copy, which holds only in-frame ones; the method was immunoSEQ multiplex PCR. For V, J and clone size, that table is used; D and trimming come from the DNA. The sample holds over 250,000 clones; 85% are singletons and the top ten take 10% to 15%. The sample consisted of peripheral blood. The chain couples TRBV28 to TRBJ2-3; 9 bases match TRBD1. This TCR derives from a human donor in a cohort sampled during active COVID-19. In DNA, the CDR3 is TGTGCCATTGGGGACAGGGCCACAGATACGCAGTATTTT. This gives the protein CAIGDRATDTQYF.